These 22 T cell receptor beta chains were all obtained from the same sample, sequenced in a study of identical twins (dated by TCRdb to the mid-2010s). Libraries were made using 5' RACE. Sequencing was carried out with an Illumina HiSeq 2000. Using fastp trimming at Q25 and MiXCR clonotype assembly, TCRdb reanalyzed the public sequencing data and kept in-frame beta chains. One record per CDR3 amino acid sequence lists the most common genes and DNA. Counted in this sample were approximately 300,000 distinct CDR3 sequences; 8.5% to 9.5% of them appeared once. The leading ten clones occupy roughly 7% of the sample. These records were also assigned to another study, of yellow fever vaccine responses in identical twins.

Sequenced sample: CD8+ T cells sorted from blood. The receptors come from a woman in her late teens or twenties in good health.

This clonotype was counted a few times. The rearrangement uses TRBV9 and TRBJ1-2; 7 nucleotides match TRBD1. This CDR3 has 16 residues. The germline CDR1 and CDR2 sequences are SGDLS and YYNGEE. V trimming: 2 bases; J trimming: 0 bases; junction bases outside the gene matches: 7. The DNA of the CDR3 is TGTGCCAGCAGCGTCGACAGGGCCTCTTCTAACTATGGCTACACCTTC. This translates into CASSVDRASSNYGYTF.

The gene calls are TRBV6-1 and TRBJ2-3; 10 bases agree with TRBD2. This CDR3 has 16 residues. V lost 7 bases, J lost 3 bases, and 10 bases stayed unmatched. Germline assignment: CDR1 MNHNS and CDR2 SASEGT. The CDR3 coding sequence is TGTGCCAGCACCCGCACTAGCGGGAACACTACAGATACGCAGTATTTT. Amino acid sequence: CASTRTSGNTTDTQYF.

At least ten counts were recorded for this clonotype. CDR3 sequence: CAISDDRGAYEQYF. The CDR3, as DNA: TGTGCCATCAGTGACGACAGGGGGGCCTACGAGCAGTACTTC. The J gene is TRBJ2-7, the V gene TRBV10-3; 9 bases fit TRBD1. Germline loops: CDR1 ENHRY, CDR2 SYGVKD. V shed 3 bases, J shed 2 bases, and the junction held 2 bases outside the gene matches. The CDR3 covers 14 residues.

This clonotype was observed many times. The J gene is TRBJ2-7, the V gene TRBV6-2 or TRBV6-3; maybe TRBD1 (6 bases). V lost 2 bases and J lost 0, with 14 bases in between. Germline assignment: CDR1 MNHEY and CDR2 SVGEGT. The CDR3 covers 16 residues. The CDR3 sequence: CASSYGGQRSSYEQYF. CDR3 sequence (DNA): TGTGCCAGCAGTTACGGTGGACAGAGGAGCTCCTACGAGCAGTACTTC.

This clonotype occurred a few times. This chain connects TRBV7-9 to TRBJ1-2; 7 bases agree with TRBD1. J was trimmed by 1 base and V by 7 bases; bases with no gene match: 15. The CDR3 runs 17 residues. Germline assignment: CDR1 SEHNR and CDR2 FQNEAQ (reference sequence). The CDR3: CASTDTVDRDLNYGYTF. The CDR3 coding sequence is TGTGCCAGCACCGATACGGTAGACAGGGACCTTAACTATGGCTACACCTTC. Filled out from reference TRBV7-9 and TRBJ1-2, the complete variable domain reads DTGVSQNPRHKITKRGQNVTFRCDPISEHNRLYWYRQTLGQGPEFLTYFQNEAQLEKSRLLSDRFSAERPKGSFSTLEIQRTEQGDSAMYLCASTDTVDRDLNYGYTFGSGTRLTVV.

This clonotype was detected many times. V is TRBV20-1 and J is TRBJ2-1; the D gene is possibly TRBD2 (5 bases). Germline V gives CDR1 DFQATT, CDR2 SNEGSKA (reference sequence). There are 12 residues in the CDR3. V gave up 3 bases and J gave up 8 bases, with 11 bases separating them. The CDR3 here is CSASELAYEQFF. In DNA form, the CDR3 reads TGCAGTGCTAGTGAGCTAGCATATGAGCAGTTCTTC.

V and J are TRBV6-2 or TRBV6-3 and TRBJ2-5, with D uncertain. From germline, CDR1 is MNHEY and CDR2 SVGEGT. There are 11 residues in the CDR3. Trimming cost V 2 bases and J 5 bases, with 3 bases left between them. CDR3 in amino acids: CASSYSETQYF. The DNA of the CDR3 is TGTGCCAGCAGTTACAGTGAGACCCAGTACTTC.

This clonotype was observed a few times. CDR3 bases: TGTGCCAGCAGCCCAACGGGGGGTTTCGACAGGGACTATGGCTACACCTTC. Its translation: CASSPTGGFDRDYGYTF. V and J are TRBV7-3 and TRBJ1-2; TRBD1 matches at 7 bases. This CDR3 spans 17 amino acids. In germline, CDR1 is SGHTA, CDR2 FQGTGA. J was trimmed by 3 bases and V by 5 bases; bases with no gene match: 15.

This chain connects TRBV4-3 to TRBJ2-4; TRBD2 is a possible D gene (6 bases). Deletions cut 2 bases from V and 5 bases from J, with 10 bases between. The germline CDR1 and CDR2 sequences are LGHNA and YSLEER. This CDR3 has 14 amino acids. The DNA of the CDR3 is TGCGCCAGCAGCCAAAGGAGGGTGGAAAACATTCAGTACTTC. This gives the protein CASSQRRVENIQYF.

This clonotype has ten or more counts. This chain links TRBV29-1 with TRBJ1-4, with no clear D. In germline, CDR1 is SQVTM, CDR2 ANQGSEA. The CDR3 length is 13 residues. V was cut by 3 bases and J by 8 bases, with 13 bases left in between. The CDR3 spells CSVDLRVGEKLFF. CDR3 nucleotides: TGCAGCGTTGATTTGAGGGTGGGAGAAAAACTGTTTTTT.

The table lists this clonotype with many counts. The chain has TRBV29-1 and TRBJ2-3; TRBD2 aligns across 8 bases. This CDR3 is 14 amino acids long. The junction had 3 bases not matched to a gene; V was cut back by 0 bases and J by 4 bases. Germline V gene lookup returns CDR1 SQVTM and CDR2 ANQGSEA. The CDR3 DNA sequence: TGCAGCGTTGAAGATGGGCGGGAGGCAGATACGCAGTATTTT. It specifies CSVEDGREADTQYF.

This clonotype was seen many times. This may arise from a read error, as a much more abundant clone is one base away. The chain combines TRBV20-1 with TRBJ2-1, with TRBD2 matching over 9 bases. V lost 1 base and J lost 4; bases outside the gene matches: 2. Germline V gives CDR1 DFQATT, CDR2 SNEGSKA (reference sequence). The CDR3 totals 14 residues. The CDR3 region is CSARGLAAYNEQFF. The CDR3 coding sequence is TGCAGTGCTAGAGGACTAGCGGCGTACAATGAGCAGTTCTTC.

This clonotype was picked up a small number of times. This chain uses TRBV15 with TRBJ2-7; D remains unclear. The CDR3 loop spans 14 amino acids. CDR1 and CDR2 (germline): LNHNV, YYDKDF (reference sequence). V dropped 1 base and J dropped 3 bases, with 10 bases sitting between them. CDR3 sequence reads: CATSRVDKLYEQYF. The CDR3 region has the DNA TGTGCCACCAGCAGAGTTGACAAGCTCTACGAGCAGTACTTC.

In the case of this clonotype: Germline and junction disagree at one end, which may indicate a read error. V gene TRBV7-9 combines with J gene TRBJ1-5; D is perhaps TRBD1 (5 bases). The CDR3 consists of 12 residues. Germline loops: CDR1 SEHNR, CDR2 FQNEAQ (reference sequence). CDR3 sequence: CASSSGNQPQQF. The CDR3, as DNA: TGTGCCAGCAGCTCAGGGAATCAGCCCCAGCAATTT.

This clonotype was seen only a few times. The chain employs TRBV3-1 and TRBJ2-7; the match to TRBD1 covers 9 bases. The junction had 18 bases not matched to a gene; V was cut back by 1 base and J by 2 bases. CDR1 and CDR2 from the germline V gene are LGHDT and YNNKEL (reference sequence). The CDR3 extends over 20 amino acids. Here the CDR3 DNA reads TGTGCCAGCAGCCAAGTCATCCGTGGGACAGGGAGTGGGAGGGCCTACGAGCAGTACTTC. This encodes CASSQVIRGTGSGRAYEQYF.

The chain combines TRBV7-9 with TRBJ2-7; D is unclear. The CDR3 has 11 residues. In germline, CDR1 is SEHNR, CDR2 FQNEAQ (reference sequence). Trimming stripped 5 bases from V and 7 bases from J, with 9 bases between. For the CDR3, the DNA is TGTGCCAGCAGCCTCAATTTTGAGCAGTACTTC. Amino acid sequence: CASSLNFEQYF.

About this clonotype: A much larger clone lies one base from this, so it may be a read error. The chain employs TRBV25-1 and TRBJ2-5, with no clear D. Germline V CDR1 and CDR2: MGHDK, SYGVNS. The CDR3 length is 14 residues. CDR3 protein: CASSDSDAGKTQNF. CDR3 DNA: TGTGCCAGCAGTGATTCCGACGCTGGGAAGACCCAGAACTTC.

This clonotype was observed at least ten times. The chain has TRBV7-8 and TRBJ1-4; no clear D. V was cut by 5 bases and J by 2 bases, with 21 bases left in between. CDR1 is SGHVS, CDR2 FQNEAQ, per germline. CDR3 length: 18 amino acids. CDR3 sequence reads: CASSPKVFQAETNEKLFF. For the CDR3, the DNA is TGTGCCAGCAGCCCAAAGGTCTTTCAGGCAGAGACTAATGAAAAACTGTTTTTT.

This clonotype was counted between two and nine times. The chain combines TRBV28 with TRBJ2-7, with 7 bases identical to TRBD1. The CDR3 is made up of 16 amino acids. Germline V lookup: CDR1 MDHEN, CDR2 SYDVKM. The V and J ends lost 2 bases and 1 base, in that order; junction bases with no gene match: 8. Here the CDR3 reads CASSLKTGLLSYEQYF. CDR3 in DNA: TGTGCCAGCAGTTTAAAGACAGGGCTCCTGTCCTACGAGCAGTACTTC.

This clonotype was counted a few times. This chain links TRBV2 with TRBJ1-1; D is perhaps TRBD1 (5 bases). Per the germline V gene, CDR1 is SNHLY and CDR2 is FYNNEI. The CDR3 covers 14 residues. The V end was cut by 7 bases, the J end by 2 bases, with 14 bases between. The CDR3 DNA is TGTGCCAGCACCGAGGAGGGGATAAACACTGAAGCTTTCTTT. Encoded protein: CASTEEGINTEAFF. The variable domain in full, completed from reference TRBV2 and TRBJ1-1, reads EPEVTQTPSHQVTQMGQEVILRCVPISNHLYFYWYRQILGQKVEFLVSFYNNEISEKSEIFDDQFSVERPDGSNFTLKIRSTKLEDSAMYFCASTEEGINTEAFFGQGTRLTVV.

This chain connects TRBV2 to TRBJ2-1; 7 bases match TRBD1. The V gene's germline CDR1 is SNHLY and CDR2 FYNNEI. Trimming cost V 10 bases and J 7 bases; bases outside gene matches: 13. The CDR3 covers 14 residues. For the CDR3, the DNA is TGTGCCATCCTACCGGGACAGTCGGGGAATGAGCAGTTCTTC. This codes for CAILPGQSGNEQFF. The full variable domain, rest sourced from reference TRBV2 and TRBJ2-1, is EPEVTQTPSHQVTQMGQEVILRCVPISNHLYFYWYRQILGQKVEFLVSFYNNEISEKSEIFDDQFSVERPDGSNFTLKIRSTKLEDSAMYFCAILPGQSGNEQFFGPGTRLTVL.

The sample holds a few counts of this clonotype. V and J are TRBV7-6 and TRBJ2-3; maybe TRBD2 (5 bases). CDR1 and CDR2 from the germline V gene are SGHVS and FNYEAQ. This CDR3 is built from 16 residues. V lost 2 bases and J 4 bases, leaving 16 bases between the germline ends. In DNA, the CDR3 is TGTGCCAGCAGCTTATTCGGCCGGGGATCAGCAGATACGCAGTATTTT. Its protein product is CASSLFGRGSADTQYF.